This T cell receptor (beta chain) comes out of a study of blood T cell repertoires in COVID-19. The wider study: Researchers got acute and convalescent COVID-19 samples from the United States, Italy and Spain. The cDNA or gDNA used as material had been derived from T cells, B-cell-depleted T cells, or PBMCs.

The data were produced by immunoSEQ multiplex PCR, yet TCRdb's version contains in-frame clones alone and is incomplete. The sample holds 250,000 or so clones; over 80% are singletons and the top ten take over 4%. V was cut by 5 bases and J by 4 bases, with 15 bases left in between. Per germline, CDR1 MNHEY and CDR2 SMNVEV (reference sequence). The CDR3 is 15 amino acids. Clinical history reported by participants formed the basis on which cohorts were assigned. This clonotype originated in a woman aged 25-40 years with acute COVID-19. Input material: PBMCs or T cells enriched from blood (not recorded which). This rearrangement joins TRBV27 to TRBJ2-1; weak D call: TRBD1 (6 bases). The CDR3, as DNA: TGTGCCAGCAGTCCTAGACCGGACAGATACAATGAGCAGTTCTTC. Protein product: CASSPRPDRYNEQFF.